The rows below give T cell receptor beta chains drawn from one sample of a study of shared clonotypes between healthy human individuals. Clones were read by immunoSEQ multiplex PCR, and TCRdb kept only the in-frame ones, dropping some. The sample shows 2.3 million or so clones, approximately 93% of them seen only once. Sequenced: naive CD4+ T cells from PBMCs. Every receptor here comes from a man aged 18 to 30 in good health. Some clones in this sample may be carry-over from other donors' samples. CDR3s include the opening cysteine and the closing phenylalanine or tryptophan. A D gene is named only where the DNA matches it firmly. For some rows the clone size is stated as once, few or many, or as a class when expanded; others skip it.

cdr3_nt cdr3_aa v_call clone_size j_call d_call
TGCAGCGTTGCCCGCGGGCCCGAGCAGTACTTC CSVARGPEQYF TRBV29-1 . TRBJ2-7 .
TGCGCCAGCAGCCATCTAGCCACAGGGCCCCAAGAGACCCAGTACTTC CASSHLATGPQETQYF TRBV4-1 . TRBJ2-5 .
TGTGCCAGCAGGCCGGGACGGGCGAGCTCCTACAATGAGCAGTTCTTC CASRPGRASSYNEQFF TRBV28 . TRBJ2-1 .
TGTGCCTGGGCGGTCCGGACGGGGCAGCCCCAGCATTTT CAWAVRTGQPQHF TRBV30 . TRBJ1-5 .
TGCGCCAGCAGTGACAGCCGGGACAGGGAGTCCTACACCTTC CASSDSRDRESYTF TRBV10-1 . TRBJ1-2 TRBD1
TGTGCCAGCAGTTCCGGGACAGGTCAAGAGACCCAGTACTTC CASSSGTGQETQYF TRBV28 . TRBJ2-5 TRBD1
TGTGCCAGCACCGGACAGTCTTTTCAGCCCCAGCATTTT CASTGQSFQPQHF TRBV28 . TRBJ1-5 .
TGTGCCAGCAGCTTAGGCGGGACAGGGGGCAGCAATCAGCCCCAGCATTTT CASSLGGTGGSNQPQHF TRBV7-9 . TRBJ1-5 TRBD1
TGCGCCAGCAGCCCTCAGGGTTTGACTGGAAACACCATATATTTT CASSPQGLTGNTIYF TRBV5-1 . TRBJ1-3 .
TGCAGCGTTGAAGATGGCGGGGAGCTGTTTTTT CSVEDGGELFF TRBV29-1 few TRBJ2-2 .
TGTGCCAGCAGTTCTCCTCCAGGGGGTAACAACTATGGCTACACCTTC CASSSPPGGNNYGYTF TRBV28 . TRBJ1-2 TRBD1
TGTGCCAGCTTTGGACCGACAGGGCCCTACGGCTACACCTTC CASFGPTGPYGYTF TRBV28 . TRBJ1-2 TRBD1
TGTGCCAGCAGACCGGACAGCTACGAGCAGTACTTC CASRPDSYEQYF TRBV7-2 . TRBJ2-7 .
TGTGCCAGCAGATCTGGTGGGGGGACCCGTTTTGGCTACACCTTC CASRSGGGTRFGYTF TRBV6-5 . TRBJ1-2 .
TGTGCCAGTAGTCCAGCCGGGACCATCCCCTACGAGCAGTACTTC CASSPAGTIPYEQYF TRBV19 . TRBJ2-7 .
TGTGCCAGCAGCTCTTCCCCTTACAATCAGCCCCAGCATTTT CASSSSPYNQPQHF TRBV5-6 . TRBJ1-5 .
TGCGCCAGCAGCCCCCCGACTAGCGGCTACGGTGATGAGCAGTTCTTC CASSPPTSGYGDEQFF TRBV5-1 once TRBJ2-1 TRBD2
TGTGCCAGCGGCAAGGGGTTGGGAAACACCATATATTTT CASGKGLGNTIYF TRBV28 . TRBJ1-3 .
TGTGCCTGGAGTGTATCCCGGACAGACAACACCGGGGAGCTGTTTTTT CAWSVSRTDNTGELFF TRBV30 . TRBJ2-2 .
TGCGCCAGCTCAGCGGAGACGGCCCCAGCGAACACCGGGGAGCTGTTTTTT CASSAETAPANTGELFF TRBV10-2 once TRBJ2-2 .
TGCGCCAGCAGCCCAGGGCGACAACGGGCGCCCGAAAAGGTGGGGGAGCTGTTTTTT CASSPGRQRAPEKVGELFF TRBV5-1 . TRBJ2-2 .
TGCGCCAGCAGCTTGGGGGGCGCAATAGATACGCAGTATTTT CASSLGGAIDTQYF TRBV5-1 . TRBJ2-3 .
TGCGCCAGCAGCTTGGTTGATGTTAACTATGGCTACACCTTC CASSLVDVNYGYTF TRBV5-1 . TRBJ1-2 .
TGTGCCAGCAGGGGACAGGTGCTCTACGAGCAGTACTTC CASRGQVLYEQYF TRBV28 . TRBJ2-7 TRBD1
TGTGCCAGCAACAGACGGGGGCTGGAGACCCAGTACTTC CASNRRGLETQYF TRBV6-5 . TRBJ2-5 .
TGTGCCAGCAGTCCTCCCCGCTCTGGGGCCAACGTCCTGACTTTC CASSPPRSGANVLTF TRBV6-5 . TRBJ2-6 .
TGTGCCAGCAGTGAAGAGGGGACTGGGGCCAACGTCCTGACTTTC CASSEEGTGANVLTF TRBV2 few TRBJ2-6 .
TGTGCCAGCAGGGGCGGGAGAGAGACCCAGTACTTC CASRGGRETQYF TRBV6-5 . TRBJ2-5 TRBD2
TGTGCCAGCAGCCAAGGACAGGTTTTCACTGAAGCTTTCTTT CASSQGQVFTEAFF TRBV14 . TRBJ1-1 .
TGTGCCAGCAGTCTGGACAGGGTACAAAATTCACCCCTCCACTTT CASSLDRVQNSPLHF TRBV27 . TRBJ1-6 TRBD1
TGCGCCAGCAGTACTCGTCAGTCGCCCGGGGAGCTGTTTTTT CASSTRQSPGELFF TRBV5-1 . TRBJ2-2 .
TGTGCCAGCAGCGTAAAGATCGCGAACACCGGGGAGCTGTTTTTT CASSVKIANTGELFF TRBV9 . TRBJ2-2 .
TGTGCCAGCAGCCAACTTGGAGCAGATACGCAGTATTTT CASSQLGADTQYF TRBV4-2 . TRBJ2-3 .
TGTGCCAGCAGCTCTATAGGACAGGGTTACTATGGCTACACCTTC CASSSIGQGYYGYTF TRBV28 . TRBJ1-2 TRBD1
TGTGCCAGCAGCTTACATGGGGGCGGTGAAAAACTGTTTTTT CASSLHGGGEKLFF TRBV11-2 . TRBJ1-4 .
TGTGCCAGCTCACCAGGGGTCGAAGAGACCCAGTACTTC CASSPGVEETQYF TRBV18 . TRBJ2-5 .
TGTGCCAGCAGTTATAGCGGGAGCTCCTACGAGCAGTACTTC CASSYSGSSYEQYF TRBV11-2 . TRBJ2-7 TRBD2
TGTGCCAGCAGTCCTCCGGGACAGGCCGATCAGCCCCAGCATTTT CASSPPGQADQPQHF TRBV28 . TRBJ1-5 TRBD1
TGTGCCAGCAGCTTAGTGGGTCCGGCAGGGGGTAATTTC CASSLVGPAGGNF TRBV7-9 . TRBJ2-7 TRBD1
TGTGCCAGCAGCACTAGCGATAGCACAGATACGCAGTATTTT CASSTSDSTDTQYF TRBV6-5 . TRBJ2-3 TRBD2
TGTGCCAGCAGTTTGGTGGACAGGGCGCTGTACTTC CASSLVDRALYF TRBV28 . TRBJ2-4 TRBD1
TGCGCCAGCCGCCTAGCGGGAGTGGGAGAGACCCAGTACTTC CASRLAGVGETQYF TRBV5-1 . TRBJ2-5 TRBD2
TGTGCCAGTAGTATCGCCCGGACAGGCTCCTACGAGCAGTACTTC CASSIARTGSYEQYF TRBV19 once TRBJ2-7 TRBD1
TGTGCCAGCAGTTTACCTCATGGGGGCAGGGGGTTGTACGAGCAGTACTTC CASSLPHGGRGLYEQYF TRBV28 . TRBJ2-7 TRBD1
TGCGCCAGCAGCTTGAGACCGGGACAGGGAAAGACTGAAGCTTTCTTT CASSLRPGQGKTEAFF TRBV5-1 . TRBJ1-1 TRBD1
TGTGCCATCAGTGCAGGGGGCAGTCAGCCCCAGCATTTT CAISAGGSQPQHF TRBV10-3 . TRBJ1-5 TRBD1
TGTGCCAGCAGTCCATGGACAGGGGAGGGTGAAGCTTTCTTT CASSPWTGEGEAFF TRBV27 . TRBJ1-1 TRBD1
TGTGCCAGCAGTGGGGGGGCTAGCGTTGAGACCCAGTACTTC CASSGGASVETQYF TRBV6-1 . TRBJ2-5 .
TGTGCCAGCAGTTCCCCGTCCTACGAGCAGTACTTC CASSSPSYEQYF TRBV28 . TRBJ2-7 .
TGTGCCAGCAGCTTAGTATCGGGGGTCTTCCTCTCTGGGGCCAACGTCCTGACTTTC CASSLVSGVFLSGANVLTF TRBV11-2 . TRBJ2-6 .
TGCGCCAGCAGCTCGGACAGGGGTACCGGGGAGCTGTTTTTT CASSSDRGTGELFF TRBV5-1 . TRBJ2-2 TRBD1
TGCGCCAGCAGCTTGTTTGGGTCTAGCGGCCTCCAAGAGACCCAGTACTTC CASSLFGSSGLQETQYF TRBV5-1 . TRBJ2-5 TRBD2
TGTGCCAGCTCACCGGACAGGTATTCGAACACTGAAGCTTTCTTT CASSPDRYSNTEAFF TRBV18 . TRBJ1-1 TRBD1
TGTGCCAGCAGCTTTAGCGGGAGTGCGGGAGAGACCCAGTACTTC CASSFSGSAGETQYF TRBV7-3 . TRBJ2-5 TRBD2
TGTGCCAGCTCCCGTCGGGTGTATGGCTACACCTTC CASSRRVYGYTF TRBV11-2 few TRBJ1-2 .
TGTGCCAGCAAAATAACTAGCGGGAGCTACGAGCAGTACTTC CASKITSGSYEQYF TRBV2 . TRBJ2-7 TRBD2
TGTGCCAGCAGTTTCCAAATTCTAGCGGGAGCCTACAATGAGCAGTTCTTC CASSFQILAGAYNEQFF TRBV27 . TRBJ2-1 TRBD2